These T cell receptor beta chains were read from a single sample in a study of OX40 agonist ivuxolimab in advanced cancers. Data came from immunoSEQ multiplex PCR; TCRdb stores just in-frame clones and leaves some out. Of about 40,000 clones listed, 88% were seen once; the top ten hold roughly 25%. The starting material was CD4+ or CD8+ T cells sorted from blood, obtained in a trial of the OX40 agonist ivuxolimab. The source of these receptors is an adult with an advanced solid tumor such as melanoma, head and neck, liver or kidney cancer. CDR3s leave out the opening cysteine and the closing phenylalanine or tryptophan. Fields, in order: CDR3 protein, J gene, V gene.

cdr3_aa: ASSLEGGHGYT
j_call: TRBJ1-2
v_call: TRBV13

cdr3_aa: ASSLVSGSAYNEQF
j_call: TRBJ2-1
v_call: TRBV28

cdr3_aa: AWSVGQQNSPLH
j_call: TRBJ1-6
v_call: TRBV30

cdr3_aa: ASSSPIMTGSTGELF
j_call: TRBJ2-2
v_call: TRBV9

cdr3_aa: ASSTPTGGLDYT
j_call: TRBJ1-2
v_call: TRBV7-9

cdr3_aa: AWTDLGGASTDTQY
j_call: TRBJ2-3
v_call: TRBV30

cdr3_aa: AWTGLGKETQY
j_call: TRBJ2-5
v_call: TRBV30

cdr3_aa: ATSRTSGSFYEQY
j_call: TRBJ2-7
v_call: TRBV15

cdr3_aa: ASSAAGGIYNEQF
j_call: TRBJ2-1
v_call: TRBV19

cdr3_aa: ASSSQGRETQY
j_call: TRBJ2-5
v_call: TRBV5-5

cdr3_aa: ASSDGGNYEQY
j_call: TRBJ2-7
v_call: TRBV2

cdr3_aa: ASETSGLGGNEQF
j_call: TRBJ2-1
v_call: TRBV10-3

cdr3_aa: ASSVAIGGTDEQY
j_call: TRBJ2-7
v_call: TRBV9

cdr3_aa: ASSFGDLYEQY
j_call: TRBJ2-7
v_call: TRBV28

cdr3_aa: ASSLGVSSYNEQF
j_call: TRBJ2-1
v_call: TRBV7-3

cdr3_aa: ASSPARGAMETQY
j_call: TRBJ2-5
v_call: TRBV7-8

cdr3_aa: ASSLTGTDTQY
j_call: TRBJ2-3
v_call: TRBV7-3

cdr3_aa: ASIGRGAVGRQPQH
j_call: TRBJ1-5
v_call: TRBV19

cdr3_aa: ASSYDAGGRTEAF
j_call: TRBJ1-1
v_call: TRBV6-5

cdr3_aa: ASSSTGRWETQY
j_call: TRBJ2-5
v_call: TRBV7-9

cdr3_aa: ASKLYSYNEQF
j_call: TRBJ2-1
v_call: TRBV7-9

cdr3_aa: ASSLVGTGQTQY
j_call: TRBJ2-5
v_call: TRBV11-1

cdr3_aa: ASSHPLSASGGYTQY
j_call: TRBJ2-3
v_call: TRBV4-1

cdr3_aa: ASSYRQYSYEQY
j_call: TRBJ2-7
v_call: TRBV5-6

cdr3_aa: ASSTGTSGPYEQY
j_call: TRBJ2-7
v_call: TRBV19

cdr3_aa: ASSIVGRRGRGTEAF
j_call: TRBJ1-1
v_call: TRBV19

cdr3_aa: ASSLGSSGTDDTQY
j_call: TRBJ2-3
v_call: TRBV5-8

cdr3_aa: AIPGLAGRNTGELF
j_call: TRBJ2-2
v_call: TRBV27

cdr3_aa: ASSVGRRSSYEQY
j_call: TRBJ2-7
v_call: TRBV9

cdr3_aa: ASSVEGQLSSYEQY
j_call: TRBJ2-7
v_call: TRBV2

cdr3_aa: ASSKYEQY
j_call: TRBJ2-7
v_call: TRBV6-1

cdr3_aa: ASSFETGLQPQH
j_call: TRBJ1-5
v_call: TRBV28

cdr3_aa: ASSSRTGRDYGYT
j_call: TRBJ1-2
v_call: TRBV7-8

cdr3_aa: ASSIPPDNQPQH
j_call: TRBJ1-5
v_call: TRBV19

cdr3_aa: ATLPGVGPNTGELF
j_call: TRBJ2-2
v_call: TRBV2

cdr3_aa: ASSQTTGGQETQY
j_call: TRBJ2-5
v_call: TRBV14

cdr3_aa: ASRREGYNEQF
j_call: TRBJ2-1
v_call: TRBV28

cdr3_aa: ASSQWKGRYEQY
j_call: TRBJ2-7
v_call: TRBV4-1

cdr3_aa: ASSYSGTTYEQY
j_call: TRBJ2-7
v_call: TRBV5-1

cdr3_aa: ALGPWREQF
j_call: TRBJ2-1
v_call: TRBV19

cdr3_aa: AWGPVSQSYEQY
j_call: TRBJ2-7
v_call: TRBV30

cdr3_aa: ASSLPRDGSNNEQF
j_call: TRBJ2-1
v_call: TRBV7-8

cdr3_aa: ASRGTVSYEQY
j_call: TRBJ2-7
v_call: TRBV2

cdr3_aa: ASSAVDGEQY
j_call: TRBJ2-7
v_call: TRBV9

cdr3_aa: ASSSRTIAGAYNEQF
j_call: TRBJ2-1
v_call: TRBV11-3